This T cell receptor (beta chain) is from a study of cytomegalovirus exposure and HLA in healthy donors. Study results and caveats: Confirmation was obtained in vitro that three CMV-associated chains are specific for CMV antigens. Reports described diagnosis of cytomegalovirus status by the classifier as highly specific and sensitive. Most TCR sequences showed up rarely, but some public TCRs showed up in many donors.

V trimming: 4 bases; J trimming: 5 bases; junction bases outside the gene matches: 7. In germline, CDR1 is SNHLY, CDR2 FYNNEI. CDR3 length: 14 residues. Comment on this clone: Its specificity is not known.

Assay used: immunoSEQ multiplex PCR; TCRdb lists only in-frame clones, some missing. The sample includes 350,000 or so clones, roughly 89% of them seen just once. Sequenced material: PBMCs. This TCR came from a woman aged 18-29 years in good health and CMV-seronegative. The genes are TRBV2 and TRBJ2-5; 7 bases agree with TRBD1. The CDR3 spells CASSAPVRGETQYF. In DNA form, the CDR3 reads TGTGCCAGCAGTGCACCGGTCAGGGGGGAGACCCAGTACTTC.